The rows below give T cell receptor beta chains drawn from one sample of a study of low-dose radiotherapy and immunotherapy resistance in tumors. TCRdb independently ran MiXCR on the reads; one entry per CDR3 protein. The sample lists roughly 100,000 distinct CDR3 sequences; around 21% were seen once. This specimen was PBMCs, taken after low-dose radiotherapy plus immunotherapy. These receptors were taken from a male donor with prostate cancer. The CDR3 runs from the conserved cysteine through the conserved F or W. The D gene is left open where the match is weak. Part of the rows lack a size; the others show once, few, many or a class for expanded clones.

D: .
V: TRBV5-1
size: .
J: TRBJ1-2
CDR3: CASSLEAGGGYGYTF
DNA: TGCGCCAGCAGCTTGGAGGCAGGTGGCGGCTATGGCTACACCTTC

D: .
V: TRBV18
size: few
J: TRBJ2-7
CDR3: CASSLGTSGGKF
DNA: TGTGCCAGCTCACTCGGGACATCAGGCGGGAAATTC

D: .
V: TRBV19
size: many
J: TRBJ1-4
CDR3: CASSRSRDLGEKLFF
DNA: TGTGCCAGTAGTAGATCCAGGGATCTCGGTGAAAAACTGTTTTTT

D: TRBD2
V: TRBV5-1
size: many
J: TRBJ2-3
CDR3: CASSTSGGADTQYF
DNA: TGCGCCAGCAGCACTAGCGGGGGTGCAGATACGCAGTATTTT

D: .
V: TRBV10-3
size: many
J: TRBJ2-3
CDR3: CAISESWTLGRGHTDTQYF
DNA: TGTGCCATCAGTGAGTCGTGGACCCTGGGGAGGGGGCACACAGATACGCAGTATTTT

D: TRBD1
V: TRBV7-3
size: many
J: TRBJ2-5
CDR3: CAGKGQQETQYF
DNA: TGTGCCGGGAAGGGACAGCAAGAGACCCAGTACTTC

D: .
V: TRBV18
size: many
J: TRBJ1-1
CDR3: CASSRQGGRDTEAFF
DNA: TGTGCCAGCTCACGTCAAGGGGGAAGGGACACTGAGGCTTTCTTT

D: TRBD2
V: TRBV7-2
size: many
J: TRBJ2-1
CDR3: CASSFTSGGAREQFF
DNA: TGTGCCAGCAGCTTCACTAGCGGGGGGGCCAGGGAGCAGTTCTTC

D: .
V: TRBV15
size: many
J: TRBJ2-4
CDR3: CATSTDRPGAKNIQYF
DNA: TGTGCCACCAGCACTGACAGGCCCGGGGCCAAAAACATTCAGTACTTC

D: TRBD2
V: TRBV5-4
size: .
J: TRBJ2-3
CDR3: CASSFRLAGATDTQYF
DNA: TGTGCCAGCAGCTTTCGGTTAGCGGGGGCCACAGATACGCAGTATTTT

D: .
V: TRBV30
size: many
J: TRBJ1-1
CDR3: CAWSVEANTEAFF
DNA: TGTGCCTGGAGTGTAGAAGCGAACACTGAAGCTTTCTTT

D: .
V: TRBV18
size: many
J: TRBJ1-4
CDR3: CASSLSPTGDNEKLFF
DNA: TGTGCCAGCTCACTCTCTCCGACAGGCGATAATGAAAAACTGTTTTTT

D: .
V: TRBV5-1
size: many
J: TRBJ1-1
CDR3: CASSLSPADMNTEAFF
DNA: TGCGCCAGCAGCTTGTCCCCCGCGGACATGAACACTGAAGCTTTCTTT

D: .
V: TRBV4-1
size: many
J: TRBJ1-2
CDR3: CASSQELGLGYGYTF
DNA: TGCGCCAGCAGCCAAGAACTGGGACTCGGGTATGGCTACACCTTC

D: .
V: TRBV5-5
size: many
J: TRBJ2-2
CDR3: CASSPSLPGELFF
DNA: TGTGCCAGCAGCCCCTCGCTACCCGGGGAGCTGTTTTTT

D: .
V: TRBV6-2/TRBV6-3
size: many
J: TRBJ2-3
CDR3: CASITATDTQYF
DNA: TGTGCCAGCATCACAGCCACAGATACGCAGTATTTT

D: TRBD1
V: TRBV7-6
size: many
J: TRBJ2-3
CDR3: CASSPWTGVPDTQYF
DNA: TGTGCCAGCAGCCCGTGGACAGGGGTGCCAGATACGCAGTATTTT

D: TRBD1
V: TRBV20-1
size: many
J: TRBJ1-3
CDR3: CSAGRQGAGNTIYF
DNA: TGCAGTGCTGGGAGACAGGGGGCTGGAAACACCATATATTTT

D: TRBD2
V: TRBV12-3/TRBV12-4
size: many
J: TRBJ2-7
CDR3: CASSRGTSGALVEQYF
DNA: TGTGCCAGCAGTCGCGGGACTAGCGGGGCCCTAGTTGAGCAGTACTTC

D: .
V: TRBV10-2
size: many
J: TRBJ2-7
CDR3: CASTFRMIGAYEQYF
DNA: TGCGCCAGCACGTTCCGGATGATCGGTGCCTACGAGCAGTACTTC

D: .
V: TRBV11-2
size: many
J: TRBJ1-1
CDR3: CASSLEVSGTEAFF
DNA: TGTGCCAGCAGCTTAGAGGTTTCGGGAACTGAAGCTTTCTTT

D: .
V: TRBV12-3/TRBV12-4
size: many
J: TRBJ2-3
CDR3: CASSPGVSTDTQYF
DNA: TGTGCCAGCAGCCCCGGAGTAAGCACAGATACGCAGTATTTT